These T cell receptor beta chains were read from a single sample in a study of cytomegalovirus exposure and HLA in healthy donors. Here immunoSEQ multiplex PCR was the method, and the copy in TCRdb shows in-frame clones only, minus some. The sample has 160,000 or so clones, over 60% seen once; the top ten hold 3% to 3.5%. Sequencing was carried out using PBMCs. The receptors come from a woman in her forties in good health and CMV-seronegative. Each CDR3 is given with its conserved first and last residue. Each record gives: V gene, D gene, J gene, clone size, CDR3 DNA, CDR3 protein. A D gene is named only where the DNA matches it firmly. For some rows the clone size is stated as once, few or many, or as a class when expanded; others skip it.

v_gene: TRBV14
d_gene: TRBD2
j_gene: TRBJ2-2
abundance: NA
CDR3nt: TGTGCCAGCAGCCGAGGGAGGGCCTGGACGTCCGGGGAGCTGTTTTTT
CDR3aa: CASSRGRAWTSGELFF

v_gene: TRBV5-1
d_gene: NA
j_gene: TRBJ2-7
abundance: NA
CDR3nt: TGCGCCAGCAGCTTGGGGGAGACACCCCAATTCTACGAGCAGTACTTC
CDR3aa: CASSLGETPQFYEQYF

v_gene: TRBV18
d_gene: TRBD1
j_gene: TRBJ1-1
abundance: once
CDR3nt: TGTGCCAGCTCAGTCACAGGGGGCGATCCTATGAACACTGAAGCTTTCTTT
CDR3aa: CASSVTGGDPMNTEAFF

v_gene: TRBV19
d_gene: TRBD1
j_gene: TRBJ1-6
abundance: NA
CDR3nt: TGTGCCAGTAGTAACCTGGACAGGGTGGGCATGCCCCTCCACTTT
CDR3aa: CASSNLDRVGMPLHF

v_gene: TRBV21-1
d_gene: NA
j_gene: TRBJ1-2
abundance: NA
CDR3nt: TGTGCCAGCAGCATTAATCGGGGTCTTGGCTATGGCTACACCTTC
CDR3aa: CASSINRGLGYGYTF

v_gene: TRBV6-5
d_gene: TRBD1
j_gene: TRBJ1-1
abundance: NA
CDR3nt: TGTGCCAGCAGTTACTCGGGGACAGCTAACACTGAAGCTTTCTTT
CDR3aa: CASSYSGTANTEAFF

v_gene: TRBV25-1
d_gene: NA
j_gene: TRBJ1-4
abundance: NA
CDR3nt: TGTGCCAGCAGTGAACACGGGAGGACTAATGAAAAACTGTTTTTT
CDR3aa: CASSEHGRTNEKLFF

v_gene: TRBV4-1
d_gene: TRBD1
j_gene: TRBJ2-7
abundance: NA
CDR3nt: TGCGCCAGCAGCCAAAAGGGACAGGGTTGGGGTGAGCAGTACTTC
CDR3aa: CASSQKGQGWGEQYF

v_gene: TRBV19
d_gene: TRBD2
j_gene: TRBJ2-5
abundance: few
CDR3nt: TGTGCCAGTAGTATAGGATATCTAGCGGGGGGGAGAGAGACCCAGTACTTC
CDR3aa: CASSIGYLAGGRETQYF

v_gene: TRBV5-1
d_gene: TRBD1
j_gene: TRBJ1-1
abundance: NA
CDR3nt: TGCGCCAGCAGCTTGGAGGGACAGCCGAACACTGAAGCTTTCTTT
CDR3aa: CASSLEGQPNTEAFF

v_gene: TRBV7-9
d_gene: TRBD2
j_gene: TRBJ2-3
abundance: NA
CDR3nt: TGTGCCAGCAGACAAACTAGCGGGGGTGGAGATACGCAGTATTTT
CDR3aa: CASRQTSGGGDTQYF

v_gene: TRBV5-1
d_gene: NA
j_gene: TRBJ2-3
abundance: NA
CDR3nt: TGCGCCAGCAACCGGGATGGGGTCAGAGATACGCAGTATTTT
CDR3aa: CASNRDGVRDTQYF

v_gene: TRBV7-2
d_gene: NA
j_gene: TRBJ1-2
abundance: NA
CDR3nt: TGTGCCAGCAGCTTAGCGGGAGGGGCCTATGGCTACACCTTC
CDR3aa: CASSLAGGAYGYTF

v_gene: TRBV5-6
d_gene: TRBD2
j_gene: TRBJ2-1
abundance: NA
CDR3nt: TGTGCCAGCAGCTTAATTAGCGGGGGGCAGTACAATGAGCAGTTCTTC
CDR3aa: CASSLISGGQYNEQFF

v_gene: TRBV2
d_gene: TRBD1
j_gene: TRBJ1-2
abundance: NA
CDR3nt: TGTGCCAGCACCCTTACCCAGCGACAGGGGGGGAACTATGGCTACACCTTC
CDR3aa: CASTLTQRQGGNYGYTF

v_gene: TRBV28
d_gene: TRBD1
j_gene: TRBJ1-4
abundance: few
CDR3nt: TGTGCCAGCAGTTCGGGACAGTCTAATGAAAAACTGTTTTTT
CDR3aa: CASSSGQSNEKLFF

v_gene: TRBV2
d_gene: NA
j_gene: TRBJ1-2
abundance: NA
CDR3nt: TGTGCCAGCAGGAACAGCTTAAAGAACTATGGCTACACCTTC
CDR3aa: CASRNSLKNYGYTF

v_gene: TRBV6-6
d_gene: NA
j_gene: TRBJ1-1
abundance: few
CDR3nt: TGTGCCAGCAGTTACTCGGCTGGGGGGTTCACTGAAGCTTTCTTT
CDR3aa: CASSYSAGGFTEAFF

v_gene: TRBV6-5
d_gene: TRBD1
j_gene: TRBJ2-5
abundance: NA
CDR3nt: TGTGCCAGCAGCCCGGACAGGGGGTGGGTAAAGACCCAGTACTTC
CDR3aa: CASSPDRGWVKTQYF

v_gene: TRBV7-9
d_gene: NA
j_gene: TRBJ2-7
abundance: NA
CDR3nt: TGTGCCAGCGTTCTGGGGTCGGGGGACTACGAGCAGTACTTC
CDR3aa: CASVLGSGDYEQYF

v_gene: TRBV2
d_gene: NA
j_gene: TRBJ1-4
abundance: few
CDR3nt: TGTGCCAGCAGCCTGGACACTGAAAAACTGTTTTTT
CDR3aa: CASSLDTEKLFF

v_gene: TRBV5-1
d_gene: TRBD1
j_gene: TRBJ1-2
abundance: NA
CDR3nt: TGCGCCAGCAGGACGGGACAGGACTATGGCTACACCTTC
CDR3aa: CASRTGQDYGYTF

v_gene: TRBV27
d_gene: TRBD1
j_gene: TRBJ1-6
abundance: few
CDR3nt: TGTGCCAGCAGATCACTCCTGACAGGGGTTCCCCCCCTCCACTTT
CDR3aa: CASRSLLTGVPPLHF

v_gene: TRBV28
d_gene: TRBD1
j_gene: TRBJ1-2
abundance: NA
CDR3nt: TGTGCCAGCAGTCCCAACTCAGGGGGTCGGTATGGCTACACCTTC
CDR3aa: CASSPNSGGRYGYTF

v_gene: TRBV7-3
d_gene: TRBD1
j_gene: TRBJ1-1
abundance: NA
CDR3nt: TGTGCCAGCAGCCCCGGGACAGTGAACACTGAAGCTTTCTTT
CDR3aa: CASSPGTVNTEAFF

v_gene: TRBV7-2
d_gene: NA
j_gene: TRBJ1-5
abundance: NA
CDR3nt: TGTGCCAGCAGCTTAGGGCGGTTAGGTCAGCCCCAGCATTTT
CDR3aa: CASSLGRLGQPQHF

v_gene: TRBV6-5
d_gene: NA
j_gene: TRBJ2-1
abundance: NA
CDR3nt: TGTGCCAGCAGCCGGGGCAATGAGCAGTTCTTC
CDR3aa: CASSRGNEQFF

v_gene: TRBV23-1
d_gene: NA
j_gene: TRBJ2-7
abundance: once
CDR3nt: TGCGCCAGCAGTCACCTATCTTGGGGCGACGAGCAGTACTTC
CDR3aa: CASSHLSWGDEQYF

v_gene: TRBV6-7
d_gene: TRBD1
j_gene: TRBJ2-5
abundance: NA
CDR3nt: TGTGCCAGCAGAGGACAGGGCCAAGAGACCCAGTACTTC
CDR3aa: CASRGQGQETQYF

v_gene: TRBV7-2
d_gene: NA
j_gene: TRBJ1-5
abundance: NA
CDR3nt: TGTGCCAGCAGCGTCGTCGGGGGGTCGGGCTATCAGCCCCAGCATTTT
CDR3aa: CASSVVGGSGYQPQHF

v_gene: TRBV7-3
d_gene: TRBD2
j_gene: TRBJ2-5
abundance: once
CDR3nt: TGTGCCAGCAGCATCACTAGCGGGGGGGAAGAGACCCAGTACTTC
CDR3aa: CASSITSGGEETQYF

v_gene: TRBV5-6
d_gene: NA
j_gene: TRBJ1-4
abundance: few
CDR3nt: TGTGCCAGCCGGTTCGCCGGTCGCGAAAAACTGTTTTTT
CDR3aa: CASRFAGREKLFF

v_gene: TRBV9
d_gene: TRBD1
j_gene: TRBJ1-1
abundance: few
CDR3nt: TGTGCCAGCAGCTCCACAGGGGAGGCCACTGAAGCTTTCTTT
CDR3aa: CASSSTGEATEAFF

v_gene: TRBV5-5
d_gene: TRBD1
j_gene: TRBJ2-2
abundance: NA
CDR3nt: TGTGCCAGCAGCCCGACAGGGCCGAACACCGGGGAGCTGTTTTTT
CDR3aa: CASSPTGPNTGELFF

v_gene: TRBV6-1
d_gene: TRBD1
j_gene: TRBJ1-5
abundance: NA
CDR3nt: TGTGCCAGCAGTGAAGGACAGGGGGTTAGCAATCAGCCCCAGCATTTT
CDR3aa: CASSEGQGVSNQPQHF

v_gene: TRBV19
d_gene: NA
j_gene: TRBJ1-6
abundance: NA
CDR3nt: TGTGCCAGTAGTTCCCCCCGGGGTGCCTATAGTTCACCCCTCCACTTT
CDR3aa: CASSSPRGAYSSPLHF

v_gene: TRBV7-9
d_gene: TRBD1
j_gene: TRBJ1-5
abundance: few
CDR3nt: TGTGCCAGCAGCTCCCGGGACAGGGGGCTTCAGCCCCAGCATTTT
CDR3aa: CASSSRDRGLQPQHF

v_gene: TRBV10-3
d_gene: TRBD1
j_gene: TRBJ1-2
abundance: NA
CDR3nt: TGTGCCATCAGTGAACTAGGACAGGGGAGGGATGGCTACACCTTC
CDR3aa: CAISELGQGRDGYTF

v_gene: TRBV2
d_gene: NA
j_gene: TRBJ1-6
abundance: NA
CDR3nt: TGTGCCAGCCGTCGGACACAAAATTCCCCCCTCCACTTT
CDR3aa: CASRRTQNSPLHF

v_gene: TRBV6-6
d_gene: NA
j_gene: TRBJ1-1
abundance: NA
CDR3nt: TGTGCCAGCGAGACACAGGGAGAGGGGAACACTGAAGCTTTCTTT
CDR3aa: CASETQGEGNTEAFF

v_gene: TRBV2
d_gene: NA
j_gene: TRBJ1-4
abundance: once
CDR3nt: TGTGCCAGCAGTGAACTGGGGAGCGGTGAAAAACTGTTTTTT
CDR3aa: CASSELGSGEKLFF

v_gene: TRBV10-1
d_gene: TRBD2
j_gene: TRBJ2-2
abundance: few
CDR3nt: TGCGCCAGCAGTCCCACGGGGCGGGGGAAGAACACCGGGGAGCTGTTTTTT
CDR3aa: CASSPTGRGKNTGELFF

v_gene: TRBV4-1
d_gene: TRBD2
j_gene: TRBJ2-5
abundance: once
CDR3nt: TGCGCCAGCAGCCAAGGGGGACTAGCCCAAGAGACCCAGTACTTC
CDR3aa: CASSQGGLAQETQYF

v_gene: TRBV28
d_gene: TRBD1
j_gene: TRBJ2-7
abundance: NA
CDR3nt: TGTGCCAGCAGTCTCCGACAGGGCTCCTACGAGCAGTACTTC
CDR3aa: CASSLRQGSYEQYF

v_gene: TRBV2
d_gene: TRBD2
j_gene: TRBJ2-2
abundance: NA
CDR3nt: TGTGCCAGCAGGACTAGCGGGGGGTCCCTGCTTAAGCTGTTTTTT
CDR3aa: CASRTSGGSLLKLFF

v_gene: TRBV6-1
d_gene: TRBD1
j_gene: TRBJ2-7
abundance: few
CDR3nt: TGTGCCAGCAGTGACAAAGACGGACAGGCCTTATCCTACGAGCAGTACTTC
CDR3aa: CASSDKDGQALSYEQYF

v_gene: TRBV15
d_gene: TRBD2
j_gene: TRBJ2-1
abundance: NA
CDR3nt: TGTGCCACCAGCAGAGACGGGGGGACCTACAATGAGCAGTTCTTC
CDR3aa: CATSRDGGTYNEQFF

v_gene: TRBV6-1
d_gene: TRBD1
j_gene: TRBJ1-6
abundance: NA
CDR3nt: TGTGCCAGCAGTGAAGAGAGGGGGACAGTTGGTTCACCCCTCCACTTT
CDR3aa: CASSEERGTVGSPLHF

v_gene: TRBV10-3
d_gene: NA
j_gene: TRBJ2-7
abundance: NA
CDR3nt: TGTGCCATCAGTGATCTCGACAGCTCCTACGAGCAGTACTTC
CDR3aa: CAISDLDSSYEQYF

v_gene: TRBV5-1
d_gene: NA
j_gene: TRBJ1-4
abundance: once
CDR3nt: TGCGCCAGCAGCAAACTAGGACCCACGGCGGCTAATGAAAAACTGTTTTTT
CDR3aa: CASSKLGPTAANEKLFF

v_gene: TRBV2
d_gene: TRBD1
j_gene: TRBJ1-4
abundance: NA
CDR3nt: TGTGCCAGCAGGGAGGACAGGGCGCGGTATGAAAAACTGTTTTTT
CDR3aa: CASREDRARYEKLFF

v_gene: TRBV2
d_gene: NA
j_gene: TRBJ2-2
abundance: NA
CDR3nt: TGTGCCAGCATCAAATCCCCCACGAACACCGGGGAGCTGTTTTTT
CDR3aa: CASIKSPTNTGELFF

v_gene: TRBV14
d_gene: NA
j_gene: TRBJ2-3
abundance: once
CDR3nt: TGTGCCAGCAGCCAAGGGGCTTGGCCAGATACGCAGTATTTT
CDR3aa: CASSQGAWPDTQYF

v_gene: TRBV4-1
d_gene: NA
j_gene: TRBJ2-3
abundance: NA
CDR3nt: TGCGCCAGCAGCCAACTAGGACTAGATACGCAGTATTTT
CDR3aa: CASSQLGLDTQYF

v_gene: TRBV7-9
d_gene: TRBD2
j_gene: TRBJ2-2
abundance: NA
CDR3nt: TGTGCCGTCCCTGGGGACCCGGGACTAGCAAACACCGGGGAGCTGTTTTTT
CDR3aa: CAVPGDPGLANTGELFF

v_gene: TRBV4-1
d_gene: TRBD1
j_gene: TRBJ2-2
abundance: once
CDR3nt: TGCGCCAGCAGCCTGCCGGGACAGGGGACCGGGGAGCTGTTTTTT
CDR3aa: CASSLPGQGTGELFF

v_gene: TRBV6-1
d_gene: TRBD1
j_gene: TRBJ1-1
abundance: NA
CDR3nt: TGTGCCAGCAGTGACAGGGGGCTCGTGAACACTGAAGCTTTCTTT
CDR3aa: CASSDRGLVNTEAFF

v_gene: TRBV5-1
d_gene: TRBD1
j_gene: TRBJ1-1
abundance: NA
CDR3nt: TGCGCCAGCAGCTTGGAATCAGGGGGCGCGGGCACTGAAGCTTTCTTT
CDR3aa: CASSLESGGAGTEAFF

v_gene: TRBV6-4
d_gene: NA
j_gene: TRBJ1-1
abundance: NA
CDR3nt: TGTGCCAGCAGGCGGGGGATAATGAACACTGAAGCTTTCTTT
CDR3aa: CASRRGIMNTEAFF